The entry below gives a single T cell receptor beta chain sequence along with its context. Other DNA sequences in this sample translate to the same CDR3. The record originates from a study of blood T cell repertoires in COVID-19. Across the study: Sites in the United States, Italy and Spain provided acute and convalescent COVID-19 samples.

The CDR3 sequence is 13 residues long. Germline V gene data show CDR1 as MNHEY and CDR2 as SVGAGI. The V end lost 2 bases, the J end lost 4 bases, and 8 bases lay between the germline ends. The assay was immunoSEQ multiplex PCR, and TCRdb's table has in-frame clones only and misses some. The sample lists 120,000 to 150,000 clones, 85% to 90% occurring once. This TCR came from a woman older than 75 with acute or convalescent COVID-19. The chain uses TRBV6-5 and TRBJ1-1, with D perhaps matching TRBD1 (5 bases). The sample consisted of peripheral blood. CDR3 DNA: TGTGCCAGCAGTTACCAGGGAGGCACTGAAGCTTTCTTT. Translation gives CASSYQGGTEAFF.